Below, 11 T cell receptor beta chains from the same sample are listed, as sequenced in a study of cytomegalovirus exposure and HLA in healthy donors. The table came from immunoSEQ multiplex PCR; TCRdb's copy has only in-frame clones and leaves some out. The sample has some 290,000 clones, approximately 86% seen once. Sequenced material: PBMCs. The source of these receptors is a man aged 30 to 45 in good health and CMV-seronegative.

The chain has TRBV2 and TRBJ1-6; D call uncertain. This CDR3 spans 12 amino acids. V lost 4 bases, J lost 14 bases, and 12 bases lay in between. Per germline, CDR1 SNHLY and CDR2 FYNNEI. The CDR3 here is CASSADISSLHF. In DNA form, the CDR3 reads TGTGCCAGCAGTGCCGACATTTCTTCCCTCCACTTT.

The CDR3 DNA reads as TGTGCCAGCAGGCCGGGACAGATCGGGTCACCCCTCCACTTT. Translated, it gives CASRPGQIGSPLHF. The chain carries TRBV2 and TRBJ1-6; 7 nucleotides line up with TRBD1. Germline trimming cut 6 bases from V and 10 bases from J; bases unmatched to any gene: 9. The germline gives CDR1 SNHLY, CDR2 FYNNEI. The CDR3 is 14 amino acids. Looking up the rest from reference TRBV2 and TRBJ1-6 gives the full variable domain: EPEVTQTPSHQVTQMGQEVILRCVPISNHLYFYWYRQILGQKVEFLVSFYNNEISEKSEIFDDQFSVERPDGSNFTLKIRSTKLEDSAMYFCASRPGQIGSPLHFGNGTRLTVT.

The rearrangement uses TRBV5-1 and TRBJ1-2; 8 nucleotides line up with TRBD1. The junction had 10 bases not matched to a gene; V was cut back by 7 bases and J by 2 bases. The V gene's germline CDR1 is SGHRS and CDR2 YFSETQ. CDR3 length: 15 amino acids. This chain's CDR3 is CASGDRGPGNYGYTF. CDR3 nucleotide sequence: TGCGCCAGCGGCGACAGGGGTCCCGGGAACTATGGCTACACCTTC.

This chain connects TRBV2 to TRBJ1-2; maybe TRBD1 (5 bases). CDR3 size: 14 residues. The germline V and J ends were trimmed by 4 bases and 4 bases, with 13 bases remaining between them. Germline V gene lookup returns CDR1 SNHLY and CDR2 FYNNEI. The chain's CDR3 is CASSVVSGVYGYTF. CDR3 nucleotide sequence: TGTGCCAGCAGTGTGGTATCGGGGGTCTATGGCTACACCTTC.

This rearrangement joins TRBV5-6 to TRBJ2-3; TRBD2 matches 8 bases. The germline V gene has CDR1 SGHDT and CDR2 YYEEEE. V gave up 3 bases and J gave up 3 bases; unmatched junction bases: 12. CDR3 length: 17 residues. CDR3: CASSSGGIAGFTDTQYF. The CDR3 coding sequence is TGTGCCAGCAGCTCGGGAGGGATAGCGGGGTTTACAGATACGCAGTATTTT.

The CDR3 DNA reads as TGTGCCAGCAGCGTCTCATTAGGGGCTGGCTACACCTTC. Translating gives CASSVSLGAGYTF. V gene TRBV9 combines with J gene TRBJ1-2; weak D call: TRBD1 (5 bases). The length of the CDR3 is 13 residues. Germline CDR1 reads SGDLS; CDR2 reads YYNGEE. The V end was cut by 2 bases, the J end by 7 bases, with 12 bases between. Complete variable domain (other parts from reference TRBV9 and TRBJ1-2): DSGVTQTPKHLITATGQRVTLRCSPRSGDLSVYWYQQSLDQGLQFLIQYYNGEERAKGNILERFSAQQFPDLHSELNLSSLELGDSALYFCASSVSLGAGYTFGSGTRLTVV.

This rearrangement joins TRBV29-1 to TRBJ1-1; no definite D call. Trimming removed 4 bases from V and 3 bases from J, with 9 bases in between. The CDR3 length is 12 residues. Looked up from germline, CDR1 is SQVTM and CDR2 is ANQGSEA. CDR3: CSVVSGDTEAFF. CDR3 sequence (DNA): TGCAGCGTTGTGTCCGGGGACACTGAAGCTTTCTTT.

The V call is TRBV19, the J call TRBJ1-2; 7 bases are shared with TRBD1. CDR3 length equals 13 residues. J gave up 14 bases and V 8 bases, and 17 bases lay outside the gene matches. From germline, CDR1 is LNHDA and CDR2 SQIVND (reference sequence). The CDR3 spells CASSHRGESRLTF. The CDR3 bases are TGTGCCAGTTCACACAGGGGAGAGAGTAGATTAACCTTC.

The chain links TRBV19 to TRBJ2-7, with a possible D match to TRBD2 (6 bases). The V end was cut by 5 bases, the J end by 2 bases, with 16 bases between. Germline CDR1 is LNHDA and CDR2 is SQIVND (reference sequence). The CDR3 is 15 amino acids. CDR3 in DNA: TGTGCCAGTAGTCCGACCTCAGCGGGTCCCTACGAGCAGTACTTC. This translates into CASSPTSAGPYEQYF. Full variable domain (outside the CDR3, taken from reference TRBV19 and TRBJ2-7): DGGITQSPKYLFRKEGQNVTLSCEQNLNHDAMYWYRQDPGQGLRLIYYSQIVNDFQKGDIAEGYSVSREKKESFPLTVTSAQKNPTAFYLCASSPTSAGPYEQYFGPGTRLTVT.

The V call is TRBV27, the J call TRBJ1-2, with 7 bases aligning to TRBD1. Germline V gene data show CDR1 as MNHEY and CDR2 as SMNVEV (reference sequence). This CDR3 is 13 amino acids long. The junction had 0 bases not matched to a gene; V was cut back by 2 bases and J by 3 bases. CDR3 sequence: CASSLGTDYGYTF. The CDR3 DNA reads TGTGCCAGCAGTTTAGGGACAGACTATGGCTACACCTTC.

V usage is TRBV30 and J usage is TRBJ1-1, with unresolved D. The CDR3 covers 14 residues. V shed 3 bases and J shed 1 base, with 12 bases lying between them. CDR1 is GTSNPN and CDR2 is SVGIG in the germline V gene (reference sequence). CDR3 loop: CAWSPLGANTEAFF. The CDR3 DNA reads TGTGCCTGGAGCCCGCTGGGAGCGAACACTGAAGCTTTCTTT.